This TCR beta chain originates from a study of OX40 agonist ivuxolimab in advanced cancers. At the level of the study: It was ivuxolimab, an agonistic anti-OX40 (CD134) antibody, that patients were treated with. Those treated in dose escalation had hepatocellular carcinoma, melanoma, renal cell cancer or head and neck cancer. Study outcomes and limitations: CD8+ T cells showed, on average, more clonal expansion than CD4+ cells.

The CDR3 consists of 13 residues. The germline V and J ends were trimmed by 5 bases and 6 bases, with 13 bases remaining between them. Germline CDR1 is SGHTA and CDR2 is FQGNSA. A word on this clone: Antigen unknown.

Assay: immunoSEQ multiplex PCR; the TCRdb copy retains only in-frame clones and omits some. The table has about 61,000 clones, 82% seen once. The clonotype comes from an adult with an advanced solid tumor such as melanoma, head and neck, liver or kidney cancer. The input for sequencing was CD4+ or CD8+ T cells sorted from blood, taken in a trial of the OX40 agonist ivuxolimab. The V gene is TRBV7-2, the J gene TRBJ1-1; weak D call: TRBD1 (5 bases). In nucleotides, the CDR3 is TGTGCCAGCAGCCGTTCGGGGGACCCTGAAGCTTTCTTT. As protein: CASSRSGDPEAFF.